This T cell receptor (beta chain) was sequenced during a study of molecular identifiers for immune sequencing clone quantification (dated by TCRdb to about 2018). For the wider study: For a replicate experiment, RNA from approximately 20,000 or 100,000 naive CD8 T cells was divided into five aliquots, and four of the five aliquots were sequenced. CD8 T cells were used in a methods study to benchmark molecular-identifier clustering-based TCR repertoire sequencing (MIDCIRS) and TCR RNA copy counting.

Taken from the germline V gene, the CDR1 and CDR2 loops are SGDLS and YYNGEE. Including the terminal cysteine and phenylalanine, the CDR3 comprises 14 residues. The read is trimmed to its CDR3 DNA, 42 bases read in frame from base 1. Relative to germline, V is 4 bases shorter and J is 6 bases shorter, with 13 bases between their ends. Libraries of naive CD8 T cells were generated from roughly 21,000 to 960,000 sorted cells, with 10%, 30% or 50% of the purified RNA used. On a BD FACSAria II, naive CD8 T cells were FACS-sorted as CD8+CD4-CCR7+CD45RA+ and collected into RLT Plus buffer. Ten to eleven TCR copies' worth of Jurkat RNA were spiked into about 20,000-1,100,000 naive CD8 T cell samples to test detection sensitivity. Enrichment of CD8 T cells was done with RosetteSep CD8+ T Cell Enrichment Cocktail plus Ficoll-Paque, and ACK red cell lysis came afterward. In this sample, this clonotype turned up many times. Its antigen target is currently unknown. No base-level quality is on record; no much larger clone is a single base apart.

Libraries were built with PCR. Sequencing took place on an Illumina HiSeq 4000. Bulk TCR libraries were prepared as previously described, using TCR primers listed in Table S5. The Qiagen AllPrep DNA/RNA kit was used to purify total RNA. Before any analysis, reads coming from multiple sequencing runs of the same library were combined into one pool. The authors' analysis ran thus. Reads were retained only if the reads had an exact TCR constant sequence, and the retained reads were trimmed to 150 nt and grouped according to their 12-nt molecular barcodes. Reads inside each barcode group were sub-clustered using a 15% Levenshtein threshold, and a quality-weighted consensus sequence was constructed for each RNA molecule. Non-functional sequences were excluded, and lower-count sequences lying one edit away from another sequence were also excluded. Based on fitting two negative binomial distributions, any barcode sub-cluster with under 20% of the maximum read count was discarded. The public reads were reanalyzed by TCRdb: fastp trimming at Q25, MiXCR alignment, in-frame beta chains only. A single entry per CDR3 protein holds the most common genes and DNA from its merged rows. None of the V and J calls come from the authors' own analysis; TCRdb made them. Here the sample has about 640,000 distinct CDR3 sequences; about 20% occur a single time. Clones ranked in the top ten supply 0.85% of the sample.

The paper as a whole reports these results and caveats: Highly expanded clone sizes could be underestimated because identical TCR molecules may share a barcode. In CMV-specific effector cells, clones with more than 20 RNA copies accounted for over 97% of molecules, whereas in naive cells such clones accounted for under 1%. A single cell's worth of spiked-in Jurkat TCR RNA was reported detectable even among 750,000 to 1,000,000 naive CD8 T cells. Without barcode sub-clustering, chimeric consensus sequences inflated TCR diversity; chimeras reached as high as 47%. Spiked-in Jurkat TCR RNA (10 copies' worth), which is not part of the donor repertoire, was contained in the naive libraries. Modeling gave about 3 recovered TCR RNA copies per cell versus around 10 by digital PCR, implying roughly 29% capture efficiency.

The chain is made from TRBV9 and TRBJ2-2, with TRBD1 as a weak D call on 7 bases. The sequenced material came from naive CD8+ T cells from blood, with Jurkat cell RNA spiked in. Per the publication, the cell subset or site label means: FACS-sorted CD8+CD4-CCR7+CD45RA+ naive T cells. The receptor comes from a human donor in good health. Some libraries in this study had Jurkat cell RNA spiked in. CDR3 reads: CASSPGGIAGELFF. In nucleotides, the sequence is TGTGCCAGCAGCCCAGGGGGGATCGCCGGGGAGCTGTTTTTT.